Listed here is a single TCR beta chain. The target antigen is unknown. Sequencing used immunoSEQ multiplex PCR; TCRdb keeps in-frame clones, though not all of them. Among some 37,000 clones listed, more than 60% were seen once. This entry is derived from a study of CD4 T cells in relation to SARS-CoV-2 and coronaviruses. Looking at the study overall: After roughly eleven days of antigen culture, PBMC TCR beta CDR3s were sequenced. Study-level points and caveats: According to naive versus memory sequencing, detected responses are memory recall, not newly primed. In around 60% of donors, memory CD4+ clonotypes crossrecognized SARS-CoV-2 and at least one common cold coronavirus spike.

CDR3 length: 14 residues. The J segment lost 3 bases and the V segment lost 0 bases, leaving 2 bases of the junction unmatched. Germline lookup yields CDR1 GTSNPN and CDR2 SVGIG (reference sequence). The sequence was obtained from an adult with COVID-19. The sequenced sample was memory CD4+ T cells from PBMCs, cultured in vitro. This chain links TRBV30 with TRBJ2-3, with TRBD2 matching over 8 bases. This CDR3 reads CAWSVRLATDTQYF. Written as DNA, the CDR3 is TGTGCCTGGAGTGTAAGACTAGCGACAGATACGCAGTATTTT.